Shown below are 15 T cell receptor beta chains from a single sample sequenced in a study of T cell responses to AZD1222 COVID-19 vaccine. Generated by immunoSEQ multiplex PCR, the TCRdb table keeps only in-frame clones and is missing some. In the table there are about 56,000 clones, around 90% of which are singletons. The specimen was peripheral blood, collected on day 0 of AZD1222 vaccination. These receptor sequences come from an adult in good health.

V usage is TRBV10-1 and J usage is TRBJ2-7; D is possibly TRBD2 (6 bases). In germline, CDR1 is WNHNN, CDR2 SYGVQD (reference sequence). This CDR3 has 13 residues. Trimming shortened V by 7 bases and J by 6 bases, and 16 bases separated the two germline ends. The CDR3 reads CASKFRGRREQYF. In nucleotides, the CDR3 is TGCGCCAGCAAATTCCGGGGGAGGCGCGAGCAGTACTTC.

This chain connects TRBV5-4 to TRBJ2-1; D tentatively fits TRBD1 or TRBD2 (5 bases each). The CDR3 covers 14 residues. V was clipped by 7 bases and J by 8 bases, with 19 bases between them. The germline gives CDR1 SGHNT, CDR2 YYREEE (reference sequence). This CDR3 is CASWDRALGDEQFF. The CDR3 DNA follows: TGTGCCAGCTGGGACCGGGCCCTTGGCGATGAGCAGTTCTTC. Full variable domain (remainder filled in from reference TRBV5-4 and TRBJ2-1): ETGVTQSPTHLIKTRGQQVTLRCSSQSGHNTVSWYQQALGQGPQFIFQYYREEENGRGNFPPRFSGLQFPNYSSELNVNALELDDSALYLCASWDRALGDEQFFGPGTRLTVL.

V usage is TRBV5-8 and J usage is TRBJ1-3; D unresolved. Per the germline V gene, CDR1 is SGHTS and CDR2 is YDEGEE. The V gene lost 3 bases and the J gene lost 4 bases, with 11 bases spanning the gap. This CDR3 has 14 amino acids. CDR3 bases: TGTGCCAGCAGCTGGAAATCTGCGGGAAACACCATATATTTT. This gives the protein CASSWKSAGNTIYF. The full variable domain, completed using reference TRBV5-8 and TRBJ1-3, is EAGVTQSPTHLIKTRGQQATLRCSPISGHTSVYWYQQALGLGLQFLLWYDEGEERNRGNFPPRFSGRQFPNYSSELNVNALELEDSALYLCASSWKSAGNTIYFGEGSWLTVV.

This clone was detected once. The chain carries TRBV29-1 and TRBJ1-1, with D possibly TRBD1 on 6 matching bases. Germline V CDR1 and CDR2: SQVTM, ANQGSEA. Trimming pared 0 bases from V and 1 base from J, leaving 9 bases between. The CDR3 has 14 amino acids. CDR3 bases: TGCAGCGTTGAAGAAGGGGGTCAGAACACTGAAGCTTTCTTT. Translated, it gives CSVEEGGQNTEAFF.

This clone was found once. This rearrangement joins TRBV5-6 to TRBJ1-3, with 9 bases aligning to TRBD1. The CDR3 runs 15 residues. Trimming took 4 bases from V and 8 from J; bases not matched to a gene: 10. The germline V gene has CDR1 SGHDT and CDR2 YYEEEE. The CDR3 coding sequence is TGTGCCAGCAGCGGCGGTACAGGGGGCGATGACACCATATATTTT. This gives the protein CASSGGTGGDDTIYF.

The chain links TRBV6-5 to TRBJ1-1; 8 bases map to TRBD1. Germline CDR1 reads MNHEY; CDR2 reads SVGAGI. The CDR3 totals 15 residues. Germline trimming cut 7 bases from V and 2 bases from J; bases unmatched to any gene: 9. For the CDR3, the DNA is TGTGCCAGCAACCCAGGGGGCGCGGGAAACACTGAAGCTTTCTTT. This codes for CASNPGGAGNTEAFF.

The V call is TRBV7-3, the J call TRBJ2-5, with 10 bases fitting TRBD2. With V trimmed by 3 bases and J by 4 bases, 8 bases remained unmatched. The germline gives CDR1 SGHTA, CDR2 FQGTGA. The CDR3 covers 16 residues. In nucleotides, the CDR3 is TGTGCCAGCAGCTTGGAAGCGGGAGGGATAGGAGAGACCCAGTACTTC. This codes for CASSLEAGGIGETQYF.

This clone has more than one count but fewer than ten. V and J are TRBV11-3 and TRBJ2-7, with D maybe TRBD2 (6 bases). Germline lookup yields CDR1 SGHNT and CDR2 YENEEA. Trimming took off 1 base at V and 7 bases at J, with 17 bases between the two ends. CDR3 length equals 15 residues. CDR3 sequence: CASSLGYIHGGEQYF. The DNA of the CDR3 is TGTGCCAGCAGCTTAGGCTACATCCACGGAGGGGAGCAGTACTTC.

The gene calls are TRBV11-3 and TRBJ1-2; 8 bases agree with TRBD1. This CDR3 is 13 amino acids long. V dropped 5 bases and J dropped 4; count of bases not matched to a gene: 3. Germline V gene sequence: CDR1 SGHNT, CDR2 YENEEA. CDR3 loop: CASSQQGGYGYTF. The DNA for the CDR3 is TGTGCCAGCAGCCAACAGGGGGGCTATGGCTACACCTTC.

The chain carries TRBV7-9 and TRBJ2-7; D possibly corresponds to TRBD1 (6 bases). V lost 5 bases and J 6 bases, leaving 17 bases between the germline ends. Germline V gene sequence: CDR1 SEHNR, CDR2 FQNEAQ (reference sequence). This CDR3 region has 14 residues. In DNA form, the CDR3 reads TGTGCCAGCAGCCTACAGGGTAATACCCTCGAGCAGTACTTC. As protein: CASSLQGNTLEQYF.

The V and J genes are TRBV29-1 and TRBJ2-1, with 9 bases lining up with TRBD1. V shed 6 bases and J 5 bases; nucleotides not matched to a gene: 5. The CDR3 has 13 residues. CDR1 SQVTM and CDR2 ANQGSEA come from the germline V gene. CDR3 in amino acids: CSVGQGTDNEQFF. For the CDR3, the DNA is TGCAGCGTCGGACAGGGGACGGACAATGAGCAGTTCTTC.

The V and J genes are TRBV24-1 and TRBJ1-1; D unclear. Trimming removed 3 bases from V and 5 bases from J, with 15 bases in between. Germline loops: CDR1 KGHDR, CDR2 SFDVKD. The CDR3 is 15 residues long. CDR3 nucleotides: TGTGCCACCAGTGATGGTGGAGGGATCGAGACTGAAGCTTTCTTT. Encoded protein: CATSDGGGIETEAFF.

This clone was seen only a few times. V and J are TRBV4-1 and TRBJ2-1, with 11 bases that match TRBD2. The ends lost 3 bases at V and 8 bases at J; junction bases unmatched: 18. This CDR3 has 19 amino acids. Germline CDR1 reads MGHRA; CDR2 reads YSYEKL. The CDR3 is CASSHPWGQLAGDRDEQFF. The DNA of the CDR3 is TGCGCCAGCAGCCACCCCTGGGGGCAACTAGCGGGAGATCGGGATGAGCAGTTCTTC.

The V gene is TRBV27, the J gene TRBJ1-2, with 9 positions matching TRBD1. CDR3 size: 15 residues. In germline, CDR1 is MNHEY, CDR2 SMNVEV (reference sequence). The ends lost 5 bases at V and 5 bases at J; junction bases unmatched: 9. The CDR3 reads CASSRRDRVGYGYTF. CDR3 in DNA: TGTGCCAGCAGTCGCCGGGACAGGGTTGGGTATGGCTACACCTTC.

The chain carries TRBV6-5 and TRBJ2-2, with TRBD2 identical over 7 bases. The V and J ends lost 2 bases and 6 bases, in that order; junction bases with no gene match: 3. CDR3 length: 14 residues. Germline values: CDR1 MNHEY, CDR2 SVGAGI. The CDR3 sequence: CASSYMGGSGELFF. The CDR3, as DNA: TGTGCCAGCAGTTACATGGGGGGGTCCGGGGAGCTGTTTTTT.